Listed here are 13 T cell receptor beta chains from one sample, sequenced in a study of cytomegalovirus exposure and HLA in healthy donors. In the PCR, 60 Vbeta and 13 Jbeta primers were used. TCRdb's table, derived via immunoSEQ multiplex PCR, lists solely in-frame clones and lacks some. The sample has 170,000 or so clones; around 83% are singletons. The sample consisted of PBMCs. The source of these receptors is a man aged 45-65 years in good health and CMV-seronegative.

This sequence joins TRBV18 and TRBJ1-5, with 10 bases identical to TRBD1. CDR3 length: 17 residues. Trimming took 1 base from V and 5 from J; bases not matched to a gene: 8. Germline V gene sequence: CDR1 KGHSH, CDR2 LQKENI. Here the CDR3 DNA reads TGTGCCAGCTCACCACGACGAACGACAGGGGGCGATCAGCCCCAGCATTTT. It yields the protein CASSPRRTTGGDQPQHF.

This sequence joins TRBV11-2 and TRBJ2-5, with 9 bases that match TRBD2. The V and J ends lost 2 bases and 1 base, in that order; junction bases with no gene match: 8. The germline V gene has CDR1 SGHAT and CDR2 FQNNGV. CDR3 size: 17 residues. The CDR3 nucleotides are TGTGCCAGCAGCTTAAGGAGCGGGAGGCAGATCCAAGAGACCCAGTACTTC. Amino acids: CASSLRSGRQIQETQYF.

V usage is TRBV6-5 and J usage is TRBJ2-1, with 9 bases matching TRBD2. There are 16 residues in the CDR3. CDR1 and CDR2 (germline): MNHEY, SVGAGI. The junction had 11 bases not matched to a gene; V was cut back by 0 bases and J by 11 bases. CDR3 in DNA: TGTGCCAGCAGTTACTCCCCACTAGCGGGCTCAGCCAAGCAGTTCTTC. Translated: CASSYSPLAGSAKQFF.

The gene calls are TRBV11-2 and TRBJ2-5; D perhaps matches TRBD2 (5 bases). Trimming took 4 bases from V and 5 from J, leaving 20 bases between them. The CDR3 covers 16 residues. Germline V gene lookup returns CDR1 SGHAT and CDR2 FQNNGV. CDR3 nucleotides: TGTGCCAGCAGCTCCTGGACTGGTCTGGAGATGGAGACCCAGTACTTC. Amino acids: CASSSWTGLEMETQYF.

The rearrangement joins TRBV5-1 to TRBJ1-1; D may be TRBD1 (6 bases). Germline lookup yields CDR1 SGHRS and CDR2 YFSETQ. Trimming took off 2 bases at V and 2 bases at J, with 10 bases between the two ends. This CDR3 is 14 amino acids long. The chain's CDR3 is CASSFGTHNTEAFF. The CDR3 nucleotides are TGCGCCAGCAGCTTCGGGACACATAACACTGAAGCTTTCTTT.

The table lists this clone with a few counts. DNA for the CDR3: TGCGCCAGCAGCACGACTATCACGTCAGGCGAGCAGTACTTC. Residues: CASSTTITSGEQYF. This rearrangement joins TRBV5-1 to TRBJ2-7; tentative D call: TRBD2 (5 bases). CDR3 length equals 14 residues. The ends were cut back, 4 bases at V and 6 bases at J, with 17 bases in the middle. The germline V gene encodes CDR1 SGHRS and CDR2 YFSETQ.

V usage is TRBV10-3 and J usage is TRBJ2-1; D not certain. Trimming stripped 1 base from V and 8 bases from J, with 6 bases between. Germline values: CDR1 ENHRY, CDR2 SYGVKD. This CDR3 has 12 amino acids. DNA of the CDR3: TGTGCCATCAGTGAGTATCGGGATGAGCAGTTCTTC. It encodes CAISEYRDEQFF.

The chain joins TRBV6-1 to TRBJ2-7; 7 bases map to TRBD2. Trimming took 5 bases from V and 0 from J; bases not matched to a gene: 4. Per germline, CDR1 MNHNS and CDR2 SASEGT. This CDR3 has 14 amino acids. CDR3 sequence reads: CASSRLADSYEQYF. Written as DNA, the CDR3 is TGTGCCAGCAGTCGACTAGCCGACTCCTACGAGCAGTACTTC.

The chain links TRBV7-2 to TRBJ1-2, with D uncertain. Trimming stripped 1 base from V and 2 bases from J, with 8 bases between. Germline V gene data show CDR1 as SGHTA and CDR2 as FQGNSA. This CDR3 comprises 14 residues. This CDR3 reads CASSLDETNYGYTF. CDR3 coding DNA: TGTGCCAGCAGCTTAGATGAGACAAACTATGGCTACACCTTC.

The V and J genes are TRBV7-2 and TRBJ1-2; 9 positions agree with TRBD1. The CDR3 totals 15 residues. Germline values: CDR1 SGHTA, CDR2 FQGNSA. V lost 5 bases and J lost 6; bases outside the gene matches: 10. The CDR3 loop is CASSLEGQGWDGYTF. The CDR3 DNA follows: TGTGCCAGCAGCCTAGAAGGACAGGGGTGGGATGGCTACACCTTC.

The chain joins TRBV4-1 to TRBJ1-6; D ambiguous. The CDR3 loop spans 18 amino acids. In germline, CDR1 is MGHRA, CDR2 YSYEKL. Deletions cut 0 bases from V and 0 bases from J, with 12 bases between. As DNA, the CDR3 is TGCGCCAGCAGCCAAGAGGATAGACTCCGCTCCTATAATTCACCCCTCCACTTT. Translated: CASSQEDRLRSYNSPLHF.

The chain carries TRBV27 and TRBJ1-2, with TRBD1 identical over 9 bases. The CDR3 runs 15 residues. The V segment lost 3 bases and the J segment 7 bases; nucleotides outside the gene matches: 9. Germline CDR1 MNHEY, CDR2 SMNVEV (reference sequence). The CDR3 DNA is TGTGCCAGCAGTTTCCTCCCGGGGACAGGGTCTGGCTACACCTTC. Protein: CASSFLPGTGSGYTF.

This chain links TRBV18 with TRBJ1-1, with 10 bases fitting TRBD1. The V gene end was trimmed by 3 bases and the J gene end by 5 bases; junction bases not matched to a gene: 3. The CDR3 consists of 14 residues. The germline V gene encodes CDR1 KGHSH and CDR2 LQKENI. This CDR3 is CASSPGQGWTEAFF. The CDR3 nucleotides read TGTGCCAGCTCACCGGGACAGGGGTGGACTGAAGCTTTCTTT. The entire variable domain, with the rest obtained from reference TRBV18 and TRBJ1-1, is as follows: NAGVMQNPRHLVRRRGQEARLRCSPMKGHSHVYWYRQLPEEGLKFMVYLQKENIIDESGMPKERFSAEFPKEGPSILRIQQVVRGDSAAYFCASSPGQGWTEAFFGQGTRLTVV.